Each of the 9 T cell receptor beta chains below was sequenced from the same sample in a study of T cells in Graves' hyperthyroidism and ophthalmopathy. RNA transcripts yielded amplified TCR beta CDR3 regions. The study used the HTBI primer set for a first-round RT-PCR of the TCR CDR3. In TCRdb, the multiplex PCR reads were re-called with MiXCR into one record per CDR3 protein. The repertoire holds a few hundred thousand distinct CDR3 sequences, with approximately 22% as singletons. Specimen: blood. Receptors were obtained from a woman in her 70s with Graves' ophthalmopathy.

There are many counts of this clonotype. The V call is TRBV12-3 or TRBV12-4, the J call TRBJ1-6; TRBD1 aligns across 8 bases. The J segment lost 7 bases and the V segment lost 6 bases, leaving 11 bases of the junction unmatched. The CDR3 contains 16 residues. CDR3 region: CASRRDRGSGNSPLHF. CDR3 nucleotides: TGTGCCAGCAGGCGTGACAGGGGTTCGGGGAATTCACCCCTCCACTTT.

The rearrangement uses TRBV5-8 and TRBJ1-1; D not resolved. The CDR3 runs 14 residues. The V and J ends lost 0 bases and 4 bases respectively, with 10 bases between them. Germline CDR1 is SGHTS and CDR2 is YDEGEE. The CDR3 sequence: CASSLAGPSTEAFF. The CDR3 region has the DNA TGTGCCAGCAGCTTGGCCGGGCCGAGCACTGAAGCTTTCTTT.

The rearrangement joins TRBV6-1 to TRBJ2-1; 8 bases map to TRBD2. V gave up 5 bases and J gave up 5 bases; unmatched junction bases: 11. The germline gives CDR1 MNHNS, CDR2 SASEGT. The CDR3 is 16 residues long. CDR3 in amino acids: CASSTQAGARDNEQFF. DNA for the CDR3: TGTGCCAGCAGTACCCAAGCGGGAGCCCGAGACAATGAGCAGTTCTTC.

This clonotype was found a few times. The CDR3 region has the DNA TGTGCCTGGAGTGCCGGGACTTTTGCCTACAATGAGCAGTTCTTC. Its translation is CAWSAGTFAYNEQFF. The rearrangement links TRBV30 to TRBJ2-1; tentative D call: TRBD2 (6 bases). The CDR3 is 15 residues long. Germline V CDR1 and CDR2: GTSNPN, SVGIG (reference sequence). Between the trimmed V and J ends, which lost 1 base and 2 bases, there was a span of 12 bases.

V gene TRBV10-3 combines with J gene TRBJ1-1; a weak D match, TRBD1 (5 bases). The ends were cut back, 7 bases at V and 4 bases at J, with 7 bases in the middle. This CDR3 is built from 11 residues. Germline V gene lookup returns CDR1 ENHRY and CDR2 SYGVKD. CDR3 nucleotide sequence: TGTGCCATCACTAGGGGCACTGAAGCTTTCTTT. Its translation is CAITRGTEAFF.

The chain uses TRBV12-3 or TRBV12-4 and TRBJ2-7; no reliable D call. This CDR3 has 12 residues. Trimming shortened V by 6 bases and J by 7 bases, and 13 bases separated the two germline ends. For the CDR3, the DNA is TGTGCCAGCAGCAAAATTTCTGGGGAGCAGTACTTC. It is translated as CASSKISGEQYF.

This clonotype was detected a few times. One end of the junction is discordant with germline, which a read error may explain. The chain employs TRBV12-3 or TRBV12-4 and TRBJ2-7; D not resolved. There are 14 residues in the CDR3. The CDR3 sequence is CASSLRVGSCEQYF. The CDR3 DNA reads TGTGCCAGCAGTTTAAGGGTAGGTTCCTGCGAGCAGTACTTC.

This clonotype occurred a few times. The genes are TRBV20-1 and TRBJ1-2; D might be TRBD1 (5 bases). V shed 5 bases and J shed 3 bases, with 10 bases lying between them. The germline CDR1 and CDR2 sequences are DFQATT and SNEGSKA (reference sequence). This CDR3 region has 12 residues. The CDR3 here is CSAWDRYYGYTF. CDR3 coding DNA: TGCAGTGCTTGGGACCGTTACTATGGCTACACCTTC.

This clonotype has a count of ten or more. This chain connects TRBV7-2 to TRBJ2-3; D not resolved. V gave up 4 bases and J gave up 0 bases, with 20 bases separating them. Per the germline V gene, CDR1 is SGHTA and CDR2 is FQGNSA. The CDR3 contains 18 residues. The CDR3 sequence is CASSSPMRTAGSTDTQYF. CDR3 bases: TGTGCCAGCAGCTCACCCATGAGGACGGCAGGAAGCACAGATACGCAGTATTTT. Full variable domain (missing parts from reference TRBV7-2 and TRBJ2-3): GAGVSQSPSNKVTEKGKDVELRCDPISGHTALYWYRQSLGQGLEFLIYFQGNSAPDKSGLPSDRFSAERTGGSVSTLTIQRTQQEDSAVYLCASSSPMRTAGSTDTQYFGPGTRLTVL.